The 27 T cell receptor beta chains reported below all come from one sample, sequenced in a study of blood T cell repertoires in COVID-19. Repertoires were generated with immunoSEQ multiplex PCR, while TCRdb's copy carries only in-frame clones and drops some. Here the sample spans around 250,000 clones, 80% to 90% being singletons. Sequencing was done on a sample of PBMCs or T cells enriched from blood (not recorded which). These receptor sequences come from a woman aged 45-65 years who had been exposed to COVID-19.

The chain links TRBV7-2 to TRBJ2-1; D may be TRBD1 (6 bases). Germline assignment: CDR1 SGHTA and CDR2 FQGNSA. Trimming stripped 2 bases from V and 3 bases from J, with 11 bases between. This CDR3 has 15 amino acids. CDR3 region: CASSLWDTDYNEQFF. DNA for the CDR3: TGTGCCAGCAGCTTATGGGACACCGACTACAATGAGCAGTTCTTC.

This chain joins TRBV28 and TRBJ1-2; 7 bases map to TRBD1. CDR3 length: 13 amino acids. J was trimmed by 2 bases and V by 6 bases; bases with no gene match: 3. In germline, CDR1 is MDHEN, CDR2 SYDVKM. CDR3 sequence: CASSQQGNYGYTF. The CDR3 DNA sequence: TGTGCCAGCAGCCAACAGGGGAACTATGGCTACACCTTC.

This sequence joins TRBV6-1 and TRBJ2-1; D remains unclear. V was pared by 2 bases and J by 0 bases, with 8 bases between. Germline lookup yields CDR1 MNHNS and CDR2 SASEGT. The CDR3 extends over 15 amino acids. The CDR3 DNA is TGTGCCAGCAGTGAATATGGGCCCTCCTACAATGAGCAGTTCTTC. Translation: CASSEYGPSYNEQFF.

The V gene is TRBV28, the J gene TRBJ2-7; 10 nucleotides agree with TRBD1. The germline V gene encodes CDR1 MDHEN and CDR2 SYDVKM. V shed 7 bases, J shed 2 bases, and the junction held 8 bases outside the gene matches. The CDR3 length is 15 residues. In nucleotides, the CDR3 is TGTGCCAGCACCCCAGGACAGGGGGGAACCTACGAGCAGTACTTC. It specifies CASTPGQGGTYEQYF.

The V and J genes are TRBV7-2 and TRBJ1-1; 8 bases line up with TRBD1. The germline V gene has CDR1 SGHTA and CDR2 FQGNSA. V was pared by 5 bases and J by 1 base, with 6 bases of the junction left unmatched. The CDR3 length is 15 residues. The CDR3 nucleotides are TGTGCCAGCAGCACCGGACAGGGTACGAACACTGAAGCTTTCTTT. Translated, it gives CASSTGQGTNTEAFF.

The chain links TRBV14 to TRBJ1-1, with D tentatively TRBD1 (6 bases). Germline V gene lookup returns CDR1 SGHDN and CDR2 FVKESK. V was shortened by 2 bases and J by 1 base, with 8 bases between the two germline ends. This CDR3 comprises 14 residues. The CDR3 DNA reads as TGTGCCAGCAGCCAATGGGACACGAACACTGAAGCTTTCTTT. Translating it yields CASSQWDTNTEAFF.

The chain uses TRBV28 and TRBJ1-2; no firm D call. This CDR3 is built from 15 residues. With 4 bases removed from V and 4 bases from J, the gap between germline ends came to 16 bases. Germline CDR1 MDHEN, CDR2 SYDVKM. CDR3 nucleotides: TGTGCCAGCAGTTCGGTTTATCGAAACCTCTATGGCTACACCTTC. Amino acids: CASSSVYRNLYGYTF.

The V and J genes are TRBV19 and TRBJ1-1, with D unresolved. Trimming stripped 4 bases from V and 1 base from J, with 16 bases between. The CDR3 is 16 amino acids. CDR1 LNHDA and CDR2 SQIVND come from the germline V gene (reference sequence). CDR3 amino acids: CASSTLRQVQNTEAFF. The CDR3 bases are TGTGCCAGTAGTACCTTAAGGCAGGTCCAGAACACTGAAGCTTTCTTT.

The V and J genes are TRBV27 and TRBJ1-1, with D maybe TRBD1 (5 bases). The ends were cut back, 5 bases at V and 5 bases at J, with 15 bases in the middle. Per germline, CDR1 MNHEY and CDR2 SMNVEV (reference sequence). The CDR3 spans 14 residues. The CDR3 loop reads CASSPTTRGTEAFF. The CDR3 bases are TGTGCCAGCAGTCCCACGACCCGGGGGACTGAAGCTTTCTTT.

V gene TRBV7-9 combines with J gene TRBJ2-3, with TRBD2 matching over 9 bases. With V trimmed by 4 bases and J by 2 bases, 7 bases remained unmatched. Germline loops: CDR1 SEHNR, CDR2 FQNEAQ (reference sequence). The CDR3 extends over 16 amino acids. The CDR3 nucleotides are TGTGCCAGCAGCTCCTTAGCGGGGGCCCTCACAGATACGCAGTATTTT. The encoded protein is CASSSLAGALTDTQYF.

V is TRBV19 and J is TRBJ2-1; 8 bases line up with TRBD1. This CDR3 is built from 16 residues. With V trimmed by 3 bases and J by 7 bases, 11 bases remained unmatched. Germline loops: CDR1 LNHDA, CDR2 SQIVND (reference sequence). The CDR3 is CASSMRGQGARNEQFF. As DNA, the CDR3 is TGTGCCAGTAGTATGAGGGGCCAGGGGGCCCGGAATGAGCAGTTCTTC.

A few counts support this clone. The J gene is TRBJ1-1, the V gene TRBV9; weak D call: TRBD1 (6 bases). Germline V lookup: CDR1 SGDLS, CDR2 YYNGEE. V was clipped by 0 bases and J by 6 bases, with 15 bases between them. This CDR3 has 15 residues. The CDR3 reads CASSVAPGALAEAFF. CDR3 bases: TGTGCCAGCAGCGTAGCCCCAGGGGCTCTGGCTGAAGCTTTCTTT.

The gene calls are TRBV19 and TRBJ2-7; 9 nucleotides align to TRBD1. CDR1 LNHDA and CDR2 SQIVND come from the germline V gene (reference sequence). V gave up 3 bases and J gave up 4 bases; unmatched junction bases: 4. The CDR3 loop spans 14 amino acids. DNA of the CDR3: TGTGCCAGTAGTATCGTACAGGGGGCTTACGAGCAGTACTTC. It codes for CASSIVQGAYEQYF.

This chain uses TRBV19 with TRBJ1-5, with D perhaps matching TRBD1 (5 bases). V was trimmed by 7 bases and J by 0 bases, leaving 16 bases between them. Germline values: CDR1 LNHDA, CDR2 SQIVND (reference sequence). The CDR3 sequence is 16 residues long. CDR3 protein: CASNGREGSSNQPQHF. CDR3 nucleotide sequence: TGTGCCAGTAACGGCAGGGAGGGGAGTAGCAATCAGCCCCAGCATTTT.

For the CDR3, the DNA is TGCGCCAGCAGCTCCCCTAGCGGGGGGAACACCGGGGAGCTGTTTTTT. It codes for CASSSPSGGNTGELFF. The chain has TRBV5-1 and TRBJ2-2, with 10 bases identical to TRBD2. J gave up 1 base and V 3 bases, and 3 bases lay outside the gene matches. CDR3 length equals 16 residues. The germline CDR1 and CDR2 sequences are SGHRS and YFSETQ.

The gene calls are TRBV6-1 and TRBJ2-2, with 10 positions matching TRBD2. The germline gives CDR1 MNHNS, CDR2 SASEGT. J lost 4 bases, V lost 4 bases, and 9 bases had no gene match. The CDR3 has 17 residues. CDR3 in DNA: TGTGCCAGCAGTGCGACCAGCGGGGGGGCAATCACCGGGGAGCTGTTTTTT. Its protein is CASSATSGGAITGELFF.

V usage is TRBV25-1 and J usage is TRBJ2-3; 9 bases fit TRBD1. V was pared by 1 base and J by 5 bases, with 4 bases of the junction left unmatched. The CDR3 spans 15 residues. The germline V gene encodes CDR1 MGHDK and CDR2 SYGVNS. The CDR3 DNA follows: TGTGCCAGCAGTGAATGGGGGACAGGGAGAGATACGCAGTATTTT. Translation: CASSEWGTGRDTQYF.

This chain links TRBV19 with TRBJ2-5, with 9 positions matching TRBD1. Trimming cost V 6 bases and J 2 bases; bases outside gene matches: 4. CDR3 length equals 14 residues. Germline CDR1 and CDR2: LNHDA and SQIVND (reference sequence). CDR3 sequence: CASRVGQGQETQYF. The CDR3 nucleotides read TGTGCCAGTAGGGTCGGACAGGGGCAAGAGACCCAGTACTTC.

This chain joins TRBV5-5 and TRBJ2-7; 14 nucleotides match TRBD2. Germline CDR1 and CDR2: SGHKS and YYEKEE (reference sequence). With 3 bases clipped from V and 4 bases from J, the junction kept 0 bases outside the gene matches. This CDR3 contains 14 residues. CDR3 DNA sequence: TGTGCCAGCAGCTGGACTAGCGGGGGGTACGAGCAGTACTTC. Its protein is CASSWTSGGYEQYF. The full variable domain, rest sourced from reference TRBV5-5 and TRBJ2-7, is DAGVTQSPTHLIKTRGQQVTLRCSPISGHKSVSWYQQVLGQGPQFIFQYYEKEERGRGNFPDRFSARQFPNYSSELNVNALLLGDSALYLCASSWTSGGYEQYFGPGTRLTVT.

This rearrangement joins TRBV30 to TRBJ2-5; maybe TRBD1 (5 bases). The CDR3 extends over 16 amino acids. V lost 0 bases and J 2 bases, leaving 16 bases between the germline ends. Germline assignment: CDR1 GTSNPN and CDR2 SVGIG (reference sequence). This CDR3 is CAWSVPSQGRQETQYF. The CDR3 nucleotides are TGTGCCTGGAGTGTACCATCCCAGGGAAGGCAAGAGACCCAGTACTTC.

The J gene is TRBJ2-7, the V gene TRBV10-2; 10 positions match TRBD2. Germline V gives CDR1 WSHSY, CDR2 SAAADI. J was trimmed by 4 bases and V by 5 bases; bases with no gene match: 2. This CDR3 is built from 13 residues. Here the CDR3 reads CASSSGGDYEQYF. The CDR3 coding sequence is TGCGCCAGCAGTAGCGGGGGGGATTACGAGCAGTACTTC.

The chain carries TRBV19 and TRBJ2-7; 9 positions agree with TRBD1. Germline assignment: CDR1 LNHDA and CDR2 SQIVND (reference sequence). The CDR3 totals 14 residues. J was trimmed by 6 bases and V by 7 bases; bases with no gene match: 10. The CDR3 coding sequence is TGTGCCAGTATGCGCGGGACAGGGTATGGCGAGCAGTACTTC. This translates into CASMRGTGYGEQYF.

The chain couples TRBV30 to TRBJ2-5, with D possibly TRBD1 on 5 matching bases. The CDR3 is 12 residues long. The germline gives CDR1 GTSNPN, CDR2 SVGIG (reference sequence). V was cut by 0 bases and J by 6 bases, with 8 bases left in between. This CDR3 reads CAWSVGRQTQYF. As DNA, the CDR3 is TGTGCCTGGAGTGTGGGGCGGCAGACCCAGTACTTC.

This clone was seen a handful of times. The J gene is TRBJ2-7, the V gene TRBV6-5; D is possibly TRBD2 (6 bases). The V and J ends lost 6 bases and 6 bases respectively, with 18 bases between them. CDR3 length: 14 amino acids. Germline V gives CDR1 MNHEY, CDR2 SVGAGI. CDR3 protein: CASRGLNRAFEQYF. The CDR3 DNA reads TGTGCCAGCAGGGGACTCAACCGGGCTTTCGAGCAGTACTTC.

The rearrangement joins TRBV30 to TRBJ1-2; D ambiguous. V dropped 3 bases and J dropped 8 bases, with 10 bases sitting between them. Per germline, CDR1 GTSNPN and CDR2 SVGIG (reference sequence). This CDR3 spans 11 amino acids. For the CDR3, the DNA is TGTGCCTGGAGCCGTCTAGGAGGCTACACCTTC. Translation gives CAWSRLGGYTF.

This clone has a single count. This rearrangement joins TRBV28 to TRBJ1-1; D perhaps matches TRBD1 (5 bases). The CDR3 contains 14 residues. CDR1 MDHEN and CDR2 SYDVKM come from the germline V gene. V shed 5 bases and J shed 6 bases, with 16 bases lying between them. The CDR3 bases are TGTGCCAGCAGTCCGGACTTTACGGGGGCTGAAGCTTTCTTT. Translated: CASSPDFTGAEAFF.

The chain carries TRBV5-6 and TRBJ1-2, with no clear D. CDR3 length: 13 residues. V was clipped by 4 bases and J by 8 bases, with 15 bases between them. Germline-derived CDR1 and CDR2 are SGHDT and YYEEEE. This CDR3 is CASSPKATTGYTF. CDR3 in DNA: TGTGCCAGCAGCCCTAAGGCCACTACCGGCTACACCTTC.